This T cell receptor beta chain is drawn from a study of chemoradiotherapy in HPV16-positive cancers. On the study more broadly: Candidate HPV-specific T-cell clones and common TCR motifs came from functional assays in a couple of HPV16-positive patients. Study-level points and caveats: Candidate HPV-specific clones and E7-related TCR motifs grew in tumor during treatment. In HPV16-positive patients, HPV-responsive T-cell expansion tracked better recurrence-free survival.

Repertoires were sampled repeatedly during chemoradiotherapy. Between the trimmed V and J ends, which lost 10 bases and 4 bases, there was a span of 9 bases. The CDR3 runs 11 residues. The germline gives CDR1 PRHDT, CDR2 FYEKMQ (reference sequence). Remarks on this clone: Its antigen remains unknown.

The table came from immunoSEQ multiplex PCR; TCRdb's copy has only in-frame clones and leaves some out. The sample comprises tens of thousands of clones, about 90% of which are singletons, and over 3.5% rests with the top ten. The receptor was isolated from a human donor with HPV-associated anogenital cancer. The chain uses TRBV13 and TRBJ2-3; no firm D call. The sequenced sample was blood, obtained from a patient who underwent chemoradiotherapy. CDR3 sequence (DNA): TGTGCCACTCTCGTCGCAGATACGCAGTATTTT. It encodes CATLVADTQYF. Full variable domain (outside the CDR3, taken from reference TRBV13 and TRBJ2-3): AAGVIQSPRHLIKEKRETATLKCYPIPRHDTVYWYQQGPGQDPQFLISFYEKMQSDKGSIPDRFSAQQFSDYHSELNMSSLELGDSALYFCATLVADTQYFGPGTRLTVL.